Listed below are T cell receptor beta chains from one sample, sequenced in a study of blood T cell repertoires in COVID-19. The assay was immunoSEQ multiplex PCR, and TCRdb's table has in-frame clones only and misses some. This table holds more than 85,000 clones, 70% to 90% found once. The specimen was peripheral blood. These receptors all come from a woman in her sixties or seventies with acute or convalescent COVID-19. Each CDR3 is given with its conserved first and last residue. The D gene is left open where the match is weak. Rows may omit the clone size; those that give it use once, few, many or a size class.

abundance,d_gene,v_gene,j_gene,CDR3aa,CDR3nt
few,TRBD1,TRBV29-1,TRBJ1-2,CSVQTGEAGYTF,TGCAGCGTTCAGACAGGGGAGGCTGGCTACACCTTC
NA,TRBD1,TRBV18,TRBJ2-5,CASSPGTEETQYF,TGTGCCAGCTCACCAGGGACAGAAGAGACCCAGTACTTC
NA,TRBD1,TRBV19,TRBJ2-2,CASKSGTANTGELFF,TGTGCCAGTAAATCCGGGACAGCGAACACCGGGGAGCTGTTTTTT
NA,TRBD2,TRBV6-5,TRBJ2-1,CASSRGGLAGGEQFF,TGTGCCAGCAGTAGAGGTGGACTAGCGGGAGGTGAGCAGTTCTTC
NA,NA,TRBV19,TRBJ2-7,CASSIVGGQHYEQYF,TGTGCCAGTAGTATCGTCGGGGGACAGCACTACGAGCAGTACTTC
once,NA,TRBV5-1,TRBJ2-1,CASSPVGLPGNEQFF,TGCGCCAGCAGCCCCGTCGGACTCCCCGGGAATGAGCAGTTCTTC
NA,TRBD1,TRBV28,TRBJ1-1,CATRQGGLNTEAFF,TGTGCCACCAGACAGGGGGGGTTGAACACTGAAGCTTTCTTT
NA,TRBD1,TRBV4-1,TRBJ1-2,CASSHGTGSGGYTF,TGCGCCAGCAGCCACGGGACAGGCTCCGGAGGCTACACCTTC
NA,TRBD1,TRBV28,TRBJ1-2,CASSFRGDRGNYGYTF,TGTGCCAGCAGTTTCAGGGGGGACAGGGGCAACTATGGCTACACCTTC
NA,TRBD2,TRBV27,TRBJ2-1,CASRIAGVGGEQFF,TGTGCCAGCAGGATAGCGGGAGTGGGTGGTGAGCAGTTCTTC
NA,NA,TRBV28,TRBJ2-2,CATTLGNLDTGELFF,TGTGCCACAACCCTCGGGAATTTGGACACCGGGGAGCTGTTTTTT
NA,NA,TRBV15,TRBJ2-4,CATSKETFLSGDIQYF,TGTGCCACCAGCAAAGAGACTTTTCTCAGCGGAGACATTCAGTACTTC
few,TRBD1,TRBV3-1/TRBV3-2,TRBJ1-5,CASSPGTGGRSQPQHF,TGTGCCAGCAGCCCCGGGACAGGGGGCCGGAGTCAGCCCCAGCATTTT
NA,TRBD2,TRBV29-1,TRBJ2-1,CSVVGLAGNNEQFF,TGCAGCGTTGTAGGACTAGCGGGAAACAATGAGCAGTTCTTC
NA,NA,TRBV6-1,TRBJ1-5,CASSEDEGVYQPQHF,TGTGCCAGCAGTGAAGATGAGGGGGTGTATCAGCCCCAGCATTTT
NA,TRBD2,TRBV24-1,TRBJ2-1,CATSDPGLAGVNNEQFF,TGTGCCACCAGTGATCCGGGACTAGCGGGAGTAAACAATGAGCAGTTCTTC
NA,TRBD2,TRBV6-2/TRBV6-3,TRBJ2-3,CASRPPRGSGNTDTQYF,TGTGCCAGCAGACCTCCTCGGGGTAGCGGGAACACAGATACGCAGTATTTT
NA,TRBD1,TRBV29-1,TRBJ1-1,CSAATGGSVGTEAFF,TGCAGCGCCGCGACAGGGGGCTCAGTAGGCACTGAAGCTTTCTTT
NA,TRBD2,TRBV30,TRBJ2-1,CAWVNAVTSGRVYNEQFF,TGTGCCTGGGTTAATGCGGTTACTAGCGGGAGGGTCTACAATGAGCAGTTCTTC
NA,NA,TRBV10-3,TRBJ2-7,CAVPRRVRRTSYEQYF,TGTGCCGTCCCACGGAGGGTACGAAGGACCTCGTACGAGCAGTACTTC
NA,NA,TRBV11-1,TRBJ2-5,CASSLGEETQYF,TGTGCCAGCAGCTTAGGAGAAGAGACCCAGTACTTC
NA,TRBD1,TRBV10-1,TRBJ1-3,CASSTGGEGNTIYF,TGCGCCAGCAGCACAGGGGGTGAAGGAAACACCATATATTTT
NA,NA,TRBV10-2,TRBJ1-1,CASDEGFLLNTEAFF,TGCGCCAGCGACGAGGGTTTCCTCCTGAACACTGAAGCTTTCTTT
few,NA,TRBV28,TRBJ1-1,CASSSRPGGANTEAFF,TGTGCCAGCAGTTCACGTCCGGGGGGCGCGAACACTGAAGCTTTCTTT
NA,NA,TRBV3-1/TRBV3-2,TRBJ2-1,CASSHRTPSYNEQFF,TGTGCCAGCAGCCATCGGACTCCATCCTACAATGAGCAGTTCTTC
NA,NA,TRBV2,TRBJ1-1,CASSSSLNTEAFF,TGTGCCAGCAGTTCCTCCTTAAACACTGAAGCTTTCTTT
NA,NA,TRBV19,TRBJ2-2,CASSISGSNTGELFF,TGTGCCAGTAGTATTAGCGGATCCAACACCGGGGAGCTGTTTTTT
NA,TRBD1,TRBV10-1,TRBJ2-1,CASSAFVGQAEQFF,TGCGCCAGCAGTGCTTTTGTTGGACAGGCCGAGCAGTTCTTC
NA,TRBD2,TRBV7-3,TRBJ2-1,CASSLIGTSGFYEQFF,TGTGCCAGCAGCTTAATTGGGACTAGCGGGTTCTATGAGCAGTTCTTC
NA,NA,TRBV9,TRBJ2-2,CASSSLLRIGELFF,TGTGCCAGCAGCTCCCTTCTGCGCATCGGGGAGCTGTTTTTT
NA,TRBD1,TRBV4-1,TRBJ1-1,CASSPGQVNTEAFF,TGCGCCAGCAGCCCCGGACAGGTTAACACTGAAGCTTTCTTT
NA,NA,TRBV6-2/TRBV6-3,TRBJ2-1,CASSYGGSYNEQFF,TGTGCCAGCAGTTACGGGGGGTCCTACAATGAGCAGTTCTTC
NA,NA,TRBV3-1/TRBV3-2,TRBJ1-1,CASSQVNEAFF,TGTGCCAGCAGCCAAGTAAATGAAGCTTTCTTT